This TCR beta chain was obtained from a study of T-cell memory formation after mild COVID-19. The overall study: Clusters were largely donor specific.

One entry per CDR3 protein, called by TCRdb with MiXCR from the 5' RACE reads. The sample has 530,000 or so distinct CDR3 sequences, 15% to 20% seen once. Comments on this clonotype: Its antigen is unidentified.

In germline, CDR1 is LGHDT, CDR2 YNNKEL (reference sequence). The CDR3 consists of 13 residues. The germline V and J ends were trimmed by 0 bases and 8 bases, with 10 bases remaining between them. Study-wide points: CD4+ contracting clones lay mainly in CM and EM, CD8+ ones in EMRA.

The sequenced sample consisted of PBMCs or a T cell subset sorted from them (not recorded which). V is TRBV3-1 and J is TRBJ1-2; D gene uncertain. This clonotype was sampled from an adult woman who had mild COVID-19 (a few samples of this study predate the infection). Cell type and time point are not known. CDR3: CASSQDLWKGYTF. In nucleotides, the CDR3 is TGTGCCAGCAGCCAAGATCTATGGAAAGGCTACACCTTC. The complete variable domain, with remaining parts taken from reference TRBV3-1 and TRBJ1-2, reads DTAVSQTPKYLVTQMGNDKSIKCEQNLGHDTMYWYKQDSKKFLKIMFSYNNKELIINETVPNRFSPKSPDKAHLNLHINSLELGDSAVYFCASSQDLWKGYTFGSGTRLTVV.